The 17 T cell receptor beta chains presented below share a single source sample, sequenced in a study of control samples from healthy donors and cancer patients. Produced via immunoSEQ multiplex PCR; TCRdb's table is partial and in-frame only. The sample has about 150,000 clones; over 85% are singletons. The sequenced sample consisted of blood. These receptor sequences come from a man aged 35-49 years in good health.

CDR3 sequence (DNA): TGCGCCAGCAGCCAAGATCGGGACTCCTACGAGCAGTACTTC. Its translation is CASSQDRDSYEQYF. The rearrangement joins TRBV4-1 to TRBJ2-7, with D perhaps TRBD2 (5 bases). The V end was cut by 0 bases, the J end by 0 bases, with 6 bases between. Germline loops: CDR1 MGHRA, CDR2 YSYEKL. This CDR3 comprises 14 residues.

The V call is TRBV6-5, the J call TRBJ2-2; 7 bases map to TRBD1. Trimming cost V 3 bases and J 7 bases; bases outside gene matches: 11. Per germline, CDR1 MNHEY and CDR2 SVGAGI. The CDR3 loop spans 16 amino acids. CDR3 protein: CASSYERTGTVGELFF. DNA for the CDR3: TGTGCCAGCAGTTATGAGCGGACAGGAACTGTCGGGGAGCTGTTTTTT.

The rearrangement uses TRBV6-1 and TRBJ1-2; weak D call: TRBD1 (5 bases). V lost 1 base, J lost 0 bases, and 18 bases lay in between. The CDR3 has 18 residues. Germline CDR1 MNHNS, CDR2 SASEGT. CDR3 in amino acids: CASSEVVFSGSTNYGYTF. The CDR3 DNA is TGTGCCAGCAGTGAAGTTGTATTTTCAGGGTCAACTAACTATGGCTACACCTTC.

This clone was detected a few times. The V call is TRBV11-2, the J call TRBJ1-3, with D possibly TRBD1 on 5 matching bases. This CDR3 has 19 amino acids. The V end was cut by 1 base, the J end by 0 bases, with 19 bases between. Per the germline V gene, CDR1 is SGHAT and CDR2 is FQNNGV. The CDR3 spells CASSLGFAPSRGSGNTIYF. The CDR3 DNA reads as TGTGCCAGCAGCTTAGGTTTTGCGCCTTCTAGGGGCTCTGGAAACACCATATATTTT.

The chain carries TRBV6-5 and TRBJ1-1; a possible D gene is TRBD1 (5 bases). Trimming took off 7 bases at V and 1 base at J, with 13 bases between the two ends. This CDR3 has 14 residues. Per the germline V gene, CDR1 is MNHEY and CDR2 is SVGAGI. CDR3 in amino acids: CASISWGGNTEAFF. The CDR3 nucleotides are TGTGCCAGCATTTCATGGGGCGGGAACACTGAAGCTTTCTTT.

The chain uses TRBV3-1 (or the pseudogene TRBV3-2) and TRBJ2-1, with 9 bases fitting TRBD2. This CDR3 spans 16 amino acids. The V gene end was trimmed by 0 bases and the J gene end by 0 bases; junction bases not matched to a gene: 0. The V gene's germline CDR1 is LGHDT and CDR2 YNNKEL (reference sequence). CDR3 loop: CASSQDSGGSYNEQFF. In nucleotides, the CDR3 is TGTGCCAGCAGCCAAGATAGCGGGGGCTCCTACAATGAGCAGTTCTTC.

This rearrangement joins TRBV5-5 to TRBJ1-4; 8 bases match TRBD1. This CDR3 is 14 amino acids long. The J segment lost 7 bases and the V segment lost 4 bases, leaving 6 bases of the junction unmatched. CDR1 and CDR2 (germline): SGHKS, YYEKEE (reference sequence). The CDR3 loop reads CASSLGQGAEKLFF. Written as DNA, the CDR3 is TGTGCCAGCAGCCTAGGACAGGGCGCTGAAAAACTGTTTTTT.

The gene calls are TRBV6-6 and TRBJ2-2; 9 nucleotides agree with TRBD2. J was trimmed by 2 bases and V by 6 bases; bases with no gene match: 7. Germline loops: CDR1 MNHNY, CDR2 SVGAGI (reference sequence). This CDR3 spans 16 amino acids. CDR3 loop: CASSPTAGGNTGELFF. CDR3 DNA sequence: TGTGCCAGCAGCCCTACAGCGGGGGGAAACACCGGGGAGCTGTTTTTT.

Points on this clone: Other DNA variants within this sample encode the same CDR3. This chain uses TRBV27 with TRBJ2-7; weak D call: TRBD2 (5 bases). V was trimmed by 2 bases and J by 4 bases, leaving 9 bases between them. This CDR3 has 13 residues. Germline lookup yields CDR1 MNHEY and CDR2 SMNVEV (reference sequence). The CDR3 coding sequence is TGTGCCAGCAGTTTAGGGCAGCGGTACGAGCAGTACTTC. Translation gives CASSLGQRYEQYF.

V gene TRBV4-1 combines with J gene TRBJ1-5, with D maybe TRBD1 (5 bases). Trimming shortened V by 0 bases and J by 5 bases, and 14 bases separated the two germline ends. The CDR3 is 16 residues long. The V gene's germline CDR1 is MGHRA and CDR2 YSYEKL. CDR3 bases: TGCGCCAGCAGCCAAGACACAGGCAGGGCTGATCAGCCCCAGCATTTT. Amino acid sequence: CASSQDTGRADQPQHF.

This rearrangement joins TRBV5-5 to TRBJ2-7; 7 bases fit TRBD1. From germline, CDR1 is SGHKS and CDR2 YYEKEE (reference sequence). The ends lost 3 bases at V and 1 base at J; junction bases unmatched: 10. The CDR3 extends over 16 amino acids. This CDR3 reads CASSWSGTDTSYEQYF. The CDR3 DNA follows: TGTGCCAGCAGCTGGTCCGGGACAGACACATCCTACGAGCAGTACTTC.

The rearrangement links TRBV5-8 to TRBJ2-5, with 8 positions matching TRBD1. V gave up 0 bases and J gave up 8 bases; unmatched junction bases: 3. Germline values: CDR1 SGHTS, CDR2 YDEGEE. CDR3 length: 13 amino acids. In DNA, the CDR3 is TGTGCCAGCAGCTTGGGAGACAGGGGAACCCAGTACTTC. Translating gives CASSLGDRGTQYF. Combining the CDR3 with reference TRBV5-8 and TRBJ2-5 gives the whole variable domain EAGVTQSPTHLIKTRGQQATLRCSPISGHTSVYWYQQALGLGLQFLLWYDEGEERNRGNFPPRFSGRQFPNYSSELNVNALELEDSALYLCASSLGDRGTQYFGPGTRLLVL.

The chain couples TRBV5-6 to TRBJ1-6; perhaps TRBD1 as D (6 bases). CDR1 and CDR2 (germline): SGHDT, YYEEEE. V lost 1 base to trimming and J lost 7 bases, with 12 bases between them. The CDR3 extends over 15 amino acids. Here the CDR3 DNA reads TGTGCCAGCAGCTTGACAGGGATGGGGAATTCACCCCTCCACTTT. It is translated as CASSLTGMGNSPLHF.

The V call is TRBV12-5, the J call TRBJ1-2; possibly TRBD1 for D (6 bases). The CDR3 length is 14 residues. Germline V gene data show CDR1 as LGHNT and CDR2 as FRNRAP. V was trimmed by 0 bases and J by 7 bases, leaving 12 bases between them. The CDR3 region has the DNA TGTGCTAGTGGTTTGGTACCAGGGGTGGGTGGCTACACCTTC. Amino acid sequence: CASGLVPGVGGYTF.

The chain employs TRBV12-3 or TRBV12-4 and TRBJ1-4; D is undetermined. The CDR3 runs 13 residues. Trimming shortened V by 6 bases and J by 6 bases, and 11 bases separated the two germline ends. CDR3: CASSPSRYEKLFF. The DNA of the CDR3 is TGTGCCAGCAGCCCATCCCGATATGAAAAACTGTTTTTT.

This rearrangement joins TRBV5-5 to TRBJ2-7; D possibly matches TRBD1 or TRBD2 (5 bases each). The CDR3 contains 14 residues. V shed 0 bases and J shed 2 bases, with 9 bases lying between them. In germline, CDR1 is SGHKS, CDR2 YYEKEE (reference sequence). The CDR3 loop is CASSLAPGPYEQYF. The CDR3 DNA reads TGTGCCAGCAGCTTGGCCCCGGGGCCCTACGAGCAGTACTTC. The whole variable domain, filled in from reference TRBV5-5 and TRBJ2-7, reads DAGVTQSPTHLIKTRGQQVTLRCSPISGHKSVSWYQQVLGQGPQFIFQYYEKEERGRGNFPDRFSARQFPNYSSELNVNALLLGDSALYLCASSLAPGPYEQYFGPGTRLTVT.

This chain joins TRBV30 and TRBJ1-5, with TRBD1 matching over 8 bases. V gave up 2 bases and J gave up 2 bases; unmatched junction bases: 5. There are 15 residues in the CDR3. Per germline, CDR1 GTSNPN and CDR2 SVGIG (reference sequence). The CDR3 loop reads CAWSRTGYGNQPQHF. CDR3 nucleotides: TGTGCCTGGAGTAGGACAGGGTATGGCAATCAGCCCCAGCATTTT.